These T cell receptor beta chains were read from a single sample in a study of cytomegalovirus exposure and HLA in healthy donors. The repertoire was sequenced with immunoSEQ multiplex PCR; TCRdb's copy has only in-frame clones and lacks some. This sample carries roughly 100,000 clones, approximately 82% of them seen once, and the ten largest clones take 3.7%. Material: PBMCs. These receptor sequences come from a female donor in good health and CMV-seropositive. Each CDR3 is given with its conserved first and last residue. The D gene is left open where the match is weak. Not all rows give a size; the values are once, few, many and, for expanded clones, a class.

TRBJ2-4 TRBV6-1 few - TGTGCCAGCAGTGAAAGGGAAGGGACACTAGCCAAAAACATTCAGTACTTC CASSEREGTLAKNIQYF
TRBJ1-2 TRBV6-6 few TRBD1 TGTGCCAGCAGTCGACAGGGGGATGGCTACACCTTC CASSRQGDGYTF
TRBJ2-1 TRBV21-1 - - TGTGCCACCAGAGTTAGCGGGAGGGCCGGAGGTGAGCAGTTCTTC CATRVSGRAGGEQFF
TRBJ1-1 TRBV2 - TRBD1 TGTGCCAGCAGTGAAGAGGTGACAGGGGTCACTGAAGCTTTCTTT CASSEEVTGVTEAFF
TRBJ2-3 TRBV7-9 - - TGTGCCAGCAGCCGCATCGGGGGGCCAATAGATACGCAGTATTTT CASSRIGGPIDTQYF
TRBJ2-1 TRBV2 - - TGTGCCAGCTTAGCGCGTGAGCAGTTCTTC CASLAREQFF
TRBJ2-7 TRBV11-2 once TRBD2 TGTGCCAGCAGCTTAGTCCCTAGCGGCTTCTCCTACGAGCAGTACTTC CASSLVPSGFSYEQYF
TRBJ1-5 TRBV27 - TRBD1 TGTGCCAGCAGTTCGGCAGGGGGCAGTTGGCAGCCCCAGCATTTT CASSSAGGSWQPQHF
TRBJ2-7 TRBV5-4 - TRBD1 TGTGCCAGCAGCTTGCCCCGGGACAGGGGCCACGAGCAGTACTTC CASSLPRDRGHEQYF
TRBJ1-1 TRBV5-6 - - TGTGCCAGCAGCCCCTGGCCAGGCACTGAAGCTTTCTTT CASSPWPGTEAFF
TRBJ1-4 TRBV27 - TRBD1 TGTGCCAGCAGTTTTTATACAGGGGGGCCTAATGAAAAACTGTTTTTT CASSFYTGGPNEKLFF
TRBJ2-7 TRBV28 - TRBD2 TGTGCCAGCAGTTTATCGCCGAGTTGGCGGGAGAGCGACGAGCAGTACTTC CASSLSPSWRESDEQYF
TRBJ1-4 TRBV2 - - TGTGCCAGCACCAGACCCCAGAGCGGTGAAAAACTGTTTTTT CASTRPQSGEKLFF
TRBJ1-1 TRBV28 - TRBD1 TGTGCCAGCAGCCCCAACAGGGGGCAGTTGGACACTGAAGCTTTCTTT CASSPNRGQLDTEAFF
TRBJ2-7 TRBV29-1 - TRBD2 TGCAGCGTAACTAGCGGGAGGGCCAGAGAGCAGTACTTC CSVTSGRAREQYF
TRBJ1-4 TRBV10-3 - - TGTGCCATCAGTGAGTCGTTGTGGGGCCGGGCTAATGAAAAACTGTTTTTT CAISESLWGRANEKLFF
TRBJ1-3 TRBV5-1 - - TGCGCCAGCAGCTTGCGGGCAGGGGCTGGAAACACCATATATTTT CASSLRAGAGNTIYF
TRBJ2-7 TRBV9 - TRBD2 TGTGCCAGCAGCGAGCCTAGCGGGAGGCCTGATTCCTACGAGCAGTACTTC CASSEPSGRPDSYEQYF
TRBJ2-3 TRBV25-1 - TRBD2 TGTGCCAGCAGTGAATCTGGACTAGGATTTCATACGCAGTATTTT CASSESGLGFHTQYF
TRBJ1-2 TRBV29-1 - - TGCAGCGCCGCCCGCGGCAGGGGTGACTATGGCTACACCTTC CSAARGRGDYGYTF
TRBJ1-4 TRBV2 - TRBD1 TGTGCCAGCAGGGAGGGACAGATTAATGAAAAACTGTTTTTT CASREGQINEKLFF
TRBJ2-2 TRBV6-1 few - TGTGCCAGCAGTGAAGCAAGAGGAAGCACCGGGGAGCTGTTTTTT CASSEARGSTGELFF
TRBJ1-1 TRBV5-1 once - TGCGCCAGCGTCCGGGGCACTGAAGCTTTCTTT CASVRGTEAFF
TRBJ2-5 TRBV7-2 - TRBD2 TGTGCCAGCAGCTCCGGAGTGGGCGGGAGGAGGGAGACCCAGTACTTC CASSSGVGGRRETQYF
TRBJ2-7 TRBV11-2 - - TGTGCCAGCAGCCCCGGCGTAGCGACGAGCTCCTACGAGCAGTACTTC CASSPGVATSSYEQYF
TRBJ2-7 TRBV6-6 few - TGTGCCAGCAGTTACGGCGGGTCCTACGAGCAGTACTTC CASSYGGSYEQYF